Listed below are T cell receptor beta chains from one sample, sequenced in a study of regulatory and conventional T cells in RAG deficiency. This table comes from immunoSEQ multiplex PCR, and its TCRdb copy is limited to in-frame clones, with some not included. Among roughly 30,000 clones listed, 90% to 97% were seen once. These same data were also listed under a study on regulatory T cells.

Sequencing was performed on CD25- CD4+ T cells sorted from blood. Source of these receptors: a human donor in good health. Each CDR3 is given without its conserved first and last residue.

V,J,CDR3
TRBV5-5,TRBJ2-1,ASSLGLAGFDEQF
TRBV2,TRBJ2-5,ASSDVGTAQETQY
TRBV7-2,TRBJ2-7,ASSLDASGSYEQY
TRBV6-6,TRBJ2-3,ASSYSSGGYPDTQY
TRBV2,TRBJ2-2,ASSGTGLTTGELF
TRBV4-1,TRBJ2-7,ASSPRLSYEQY
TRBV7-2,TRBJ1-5,ASSKGQFNQPQH
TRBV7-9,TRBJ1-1,ASSLDWQLNTEAF
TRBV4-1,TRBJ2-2,ASRPPGTSVYTGELF
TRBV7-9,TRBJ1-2,ASSLDTNYGYT
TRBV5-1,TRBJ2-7,ASSASGGVAYEQY
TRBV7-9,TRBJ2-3,ASSSGGITDTQY
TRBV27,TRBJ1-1,ASSVSENTEAF
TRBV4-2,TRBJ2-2,ASSQEVVASASGELF
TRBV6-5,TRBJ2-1,ASSYAGTSKGQF
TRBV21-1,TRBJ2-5,ASSTLARAGETQY
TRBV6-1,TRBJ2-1,ASSLGESSYNEQF
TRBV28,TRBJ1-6,ASSLDSGTGNSPLH
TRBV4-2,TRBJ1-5,ASSQEGSLGVVQPQH
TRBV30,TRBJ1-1,AFNPGLTEAF
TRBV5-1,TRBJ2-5,ASSLEAALETQY
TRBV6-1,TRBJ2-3,ASSEGRQGSTDTQY
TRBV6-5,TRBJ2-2,ASRWGGYTGELF
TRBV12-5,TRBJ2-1,ASGQDRAGNEQF
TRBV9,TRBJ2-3,ASSVGGWADTQY
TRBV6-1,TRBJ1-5,ASIYGGNQPQH
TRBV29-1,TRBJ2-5,SVERTSESRAETQY
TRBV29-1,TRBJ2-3,SVYRDPSTDTQY
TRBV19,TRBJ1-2,ASSPDRTGNYGYT
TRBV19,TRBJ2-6,ASSIEASSGANVLT
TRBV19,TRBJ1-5,ASSPITGGGQPQH